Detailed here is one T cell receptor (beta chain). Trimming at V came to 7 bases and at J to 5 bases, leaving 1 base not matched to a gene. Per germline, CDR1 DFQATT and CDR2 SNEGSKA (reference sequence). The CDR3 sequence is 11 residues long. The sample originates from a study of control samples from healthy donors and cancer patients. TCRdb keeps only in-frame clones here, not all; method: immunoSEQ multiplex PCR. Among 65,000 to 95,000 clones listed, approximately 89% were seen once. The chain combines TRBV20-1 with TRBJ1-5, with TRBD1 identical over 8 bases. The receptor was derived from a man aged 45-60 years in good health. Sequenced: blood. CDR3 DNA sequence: TGCAGTGACAGGGGGGATCAGCCCCAGCATTTT. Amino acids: CSDRGDQPQHF.